Listed below are T cell receptor beta chains from one sample, sequenced in a study of blood T cell repertoires in COVID-19. The table came from immunoSEQ multiplex PCR; TCRdb's copy has only in-frame clones and leaves some out. The sample holds more than 150,000 clones; roughly 89% are singletons and the top ten take around 7%. Sequenced sample: peripheral blood. The receptors were gathered from a man aged 35-49 years with acute or convalescent COVID-19. Both conserved end residues are part of each CDR3. Each record gives: V gene, clone size, D gene, J gene, CDR3 DNA, CDR3 protein. D genes are given only for firm matches. The listing skips clone size in some rows; elsewhere it reads once, few, many or a size class.

>TRBV5-1|NA|TRBD1|TRBJ2-2
TGCGCCAGCAGCGGAACAGGGGCCTTTAGGACCGGGGAGCTGTTTTTT
CASSGTGAFRTGELFF
>TRBV5-1|NA|TRBD1|TRBJ1-2
TGCGCCAGCAGCCCGCGGACAGGGACCTATGGCTACACCTTC
CASSPRTGTYGYTF
>TRBV7-2|NA|TRBD1|TRBJ2-7
TGTGCCAGCAGCGGGCAGGGGGCCTCCGACGAGCAGTACTTC
CASSGQGASDEQYF
>TRBV30|NA|TRBD1|TRBJ1-1
TGTGCCTGGAGGAAACAAGGGGGCACGAGGAACACTGAAGCTTTCTTT
CAWRKQGGTRNTEAFF
>TRBV7-9|NA|TRBD1|TRBJ2-1
TGTGCCAGCAGCGTACTCCGGGACAGGGGCAATGAGCAGTTCTTC
CASSVLRDRGNEQFF
>TRBV20-1|NA|NA|TRBJ2-7
TGCAGTGCTGAGGCGGGCTACGAGCAGTACTTC
CSAEAGYEQYF
>TRBV5-6|NA|NA|TRBJ2-7
TGTGCCAGCAGCTTGGCTGCCCACACCTACGAGCAGTACTTC
CASSLAAHTYEQYF
>TRBV7-3|NA|TRBD1|TRBJ2-3
TGTGCCAGCAGCTTAGGGGCCGGGACAGGTCACACAGATACGCAGTATTTT
CASSLGAGTGHTDTQYF
>TRBV5-1|NA|NA|TRBJ2-5
TGCGCCAGCAGCGGGGCGTACCAAGAGACCCAGTACTTC
CASSGAYQETQYF
>TRBV11-2|once|TRBD2|TRBJ2-5
TGTGCCAGCAGCAGAACGGCTAGCGGAGATTGGGAGACCCAGTACTTC
CASSRTASGDWETQYF
>TRBV9|NA|TRBD1|TRBJ1-2
TGTGCCAGCAGCGTAGGTGAAGGGGGCATCTATGGCTACACCTTC
CASSVGEGGIYGYTF
>TRBV7-2|NA|TRBD1|TRBJ1-6
TGTGCCAGCAGCTTAATGGGACAGAGCTCCTATAATTCACCCCTCCACTTT
CASSLMGQSSYNSPLHF
>TRBV7-9|NA|TRBD1|TRBJ2-7
TGTGCCAGCAGCTTAGCCGGGACAGGGGGTCCGGTTCCCTACGAGCAGTACTTC
CASSLAGTGGPVPYEQYF
>TRBV30|NA|NA|TRBJ2-3
TGTGCCTGGCTCAGGAGGGGCACAGATACGCAGTATTTT
CAWLRRGTDTQYF
>TRBV6-1|NA|TRBD1|TRBJ1-6
TGTGCCAGCAGTGAAGTCCGGGACAGCCCAGGATCACCCCTCCACTTT
CASSEVRDSPGSPLHF
>TRBV6-5|NA|TRBD2|TRBJ2-1
TGTGCCAGCAGTTACGTAGCGGGGGGGTACAATGAGCAGTTCTTC
CASSYVAGGYNEQFF
>TRBV5-1|NA|TRBD1|TRBJ2-3
TGCGCCAGCAGCTTGGCCATGCAGGGGGCATCAGATACGCAGTATTTT
CASSLAMQGASDTQYF
>TRBV25-1|NA|NA|TRBJ2-3
TGTGCCAGCAGCATGCACAGGGGGGGGGCAGATACGCAGTATTTT
CASSMHRGGADTQYF
>TRBV27|NA|NA|TRBJ1-5
TGTGCCAGCAGTACAGGAACCTATAGCAATCAGCCCCAGCATTTT
CASSTGTYSNQPQHF
>TRBV5-4|NA|NA|TRBJ2-5
TGTGCCAGCAGCTTGGAAAGGAGCAGCGGGACCCAGTACTTC
CASSLERSSGTQYF
>TRBV7-8|NA|TRBD2|TRBJ2-7
TGTGCCAGCAGCATCTATAGCGGGGGGGCGTCCTACGAGCAGTACTTC
CASSIYSGGASYEQYF
>TRBV11-3|NA|NA|TRBJ2-4
TGTGCCAGCAGCGGGGGGGGACACGGAGAAAACATTCAGTACTTC
CASSGGGHGENIQYF
>TRBV5-1|few|TRBD1|TRBJ2-5
TGCGCCAGCAGCGGGGGACAGATAGAAGAGACCCAGTACTTC
CASSGGQIEETQYF
>TRBV19|NA|TRBD1|TRBJ1-2
TGTGCCAGTATGGGGACAGGGTTTCCTAACTATGGCTACACCTTC
CASMGTGFPNYGYTF
>TRBV7-2|NA|NA|TRBJ2-5
TGTGCCAGCAGCGTTGGGGGGGCTGTGGAGACCCAGTACTTC
CASSVGGAVETQYF
>TRBV2|few|TRBD2|TRBJ2-2
TGTGCCAGCAGTGAACTAGCGGGGAACACCGGGGAGCTGTTTTTT
CASSELAGNTGELFF
>TRBV10-3|few|NA|TRBJ1-1
TGTGCCATCAGTGCAGATGGTTACACTGAAGCTTTCTTT
CAISADGYTEAFF
>TRBV6-2/TRBV6-3|NA|NA|TRBJ2-2
TGTGCCAGCAGTTACAGACAGACCACCGGGGAGCTGTTTTTT
CASSYRQTTGELFF
>TRBV6-1|NA|TRBD1|TRBJ1-4
TGTGCCAGCAGTGAAGCCCTAGGGGGTAGGGGGCGCGAGGGAACTAATGAAAAACTGTTTTTT
CASSEALGGRGREGTNEKLFF
>TRBV18|NA|NA|TRBJ1-1
TGTGCCAGCTCACCACCAACAGGGTTCACTGAAGCTTTCTTT
CASSPPTGFTEAFF
>TRBV28|NA|NA|TRBJ1-2
TGTGCCAGCAGTCCTGAACCCGGACAGAACTATGGCTACACCTTC
CASSPEPGQNYGYTF
>TRBV6-5|NA|TRBD1|TRBJ1-1
TGTGCCAGCAGTAGGGGACAGGGGAACACTGAAGCTTTCTTT
CASSRGQGNTEAFF
>TRBV7-9|NA|NA|TRBJ1-5
TGTGCCAGCAGCTTAGAGGGAGGGGACCAGCCCCAGCATTTT
CASSLEGGDQPQHF
>TRBV5-4|NA|NA|TRBJ1-2
TGTGCCAGCAGCTTGGACTCCGGGACAACGAGTGGCTACACCTTC
CASSLDSGTTSGYTF